A single sample is the source of the 21 T cell receptor beta chains below, sequenced in a study of T cells in Graves' hyperthyroidism and ophthalmopathy. Amplification yielded TCR beta CDR3 regions, with RNA transcripts as the source. The HTBI set primed first-round TCR CDR3 RT-PCR. TCRdb reprocessed the multiplex PCR reads via MiXCR and lists one record per CDR3 protein. Of some 550,000 distinct CDR3 sequences listed, about a sixth are singletons. Sequencing used blood. These receptors originate from a woman aged 40 to 49 with Graves' ophthalmopathy.

This rearrangement joins TRBV20-1 to TRBJ1-6; D is uncertain. V dropped 5 bases and J dropped 6 bases, with 8 bases sitting between them. CDR1 is DFQATT, CDR2 SNEGSKA, per germline (reference sequence). CDR3 length equals 12 residues. The CDR3 DNA reads as TGCAGTGCTCAGGACGGTAATTCACCCCTCCACTTT. This sequence encodes CSAQDGNSPLHF.

This clonotype was counted many times. V and J are TRBV5-5 and TRBJ2-3; TRBD2 aligns across 7 bases. Germline-derived CDR1 and CDR2 are SGHKS and YYEKEE (reference sequence). This CDR3 spans 17 amino acids. V lost 0 bases, J lost 5 bases, and 12 bases stayed unmatched. In DNA form, the CDR3 reads TGTGCCAGCAGCTTGGCGAGGTCCAGCGGGGATCAAGATACGCAGTATTTT. This encodes CASSLARSSGDQDTQYF.

The table lists this clonotype with a few counts. The V gene is TRBV6-5, the J gene TRBJ1-1, with D unresolved. This CDR3 has 14 amino acids. Germline CDR1 and CDR2: MNHEY and SVGAGI. Deletions cut 2 bases from V and 4 bases from J, with 11 bases between. As DNA, the CDR3 is TGTGCCAGCAGTTACCGTCCGGGAGCCACTGAAGCTTTCTTT. It encodes CASSYRPGATEAFF.

This clonotype has a handful of counts. The rearrangement joins TRBV7-9 to TRBJ2-2; 7 bases line up with TRBD1. The germline gives CDR1 SEHNR, CDR2 FQNEAQ (reference sequence). The J segment lost 1 base and the V segment lost 8 bases, leaving 13 bases of the junction unmatched. The CDR3 runs 17 residues. The CDR3 reads CASVGPPGQKNTGELFF. For the CDR3, the DNA is TGTGCCAGCGTCGGACCCCCGGGACAGAAGAACACCGGGGAGCTGTTTTTT.

This clonotype was detected a few times. The chain is built from TRBV20-1 and TRBJ1-1; D might be TRBD1 (6 bases). Between the trimmed V and J ends, which lost 6 bases and 6 bases, there was a span of 20 bases. This CDR3 comprises 14 residues. CDR1 and CDR2 (germline): DFQATT, SNEGSKA (reference sequence). CDR3 loop: CSAGDEGGRSEAFF. CDR3 DNA sequence: TGCAGTGCCGGGGATGAAGGGGGAAGATCTGAAGCTTTCTTT.

This clonotype was found many times. The genes are TRBV7-3 and TRBJ2-2; D gene uncertain. Germline V gene sequence: CDR1 SGHTA, CDR2 FQGTGA. The CDR3 has 14 amino acids. Trimming removed 5 bases at V and 5 bases at J, with 12 bases between. The CDR3 DNA reads as TGTGCCAGCAGCCGTCTCTCCGATACCGGGGAGCTGTTTTTT. This codes for CASSRLSDTGELFF.

This clonotype has at least ten counts. The gene calls are TRBV18 and TRBJ2-2; no clear D. V was trimmed by 4 bases and J by 1 base, leaving 7 bases between them. Germline-derived CDR1 and CDR2 are KGHSH and LQKENI. The CDR3 runs to 14 residues. Here the CDR3 DNA reads TGTGCCAGCTCACAAGATCAGAACACCGGGGAGCTGTTTTTT. Amino acids: CASSQDQNTGELFF. Variable domain in full (rest from reference TRBV18 and TRBJ2-2): NAGVMQNPRHLVRRRGQEARLRCSPMKGHSHVYWYRQLPEEGLKFMVYLQKENIIDESGMPKERFSAEFPKEGPSILRIQQVVRGDSAAYFCASSQDQNTGELFFGEGSRLTVL.

In its sample, this clonotype was seen many times. The chain joins TRBV6-5 to TRBJ1-2; D uncertain. CDR3 size: 14 residues. The V and J ends lost 3 bases and 1 base respectively, with 9 bases between them. Germline CDR1 reads MNHEY; CDR2 reads SVGAGI. As DNA, the CDR3 is TGTGCCAGCAGTTATGGAACAGATAACTATGGCTACACCTTC. Translation gives CASSYGTDNYGYTF.

This clonotype has ten or more counts. V is TRBV20-1 and J is TRBJ2-5; D is perhaps TRBD1 or TRBD2 (5 bases each). The CDR3 is made up of 14 amino acids. Germline V gene lookup returns CDR1 DFQATT and CDR2 SNEGSKA (reference sequence). V was trimmed by 3 bases and J by 0 bases, leaving 11 bases between them. The CDR3 DNA reads as TGCAGTGCTAGTCCAGGGACGTACCAAGAGACCCAGTACTTC. Translated: CSASPGTYQETQYF.

This clonotype was counted many times. CDR3 sequence (DNA): TGTGCCAGCAGCTTCGGACAGGGGTTGACCAATGAGCAGTTCTTC. This translates into CASSFGQGLTNEQFF. The chain carries TRBV11-1 and TRBJ2-1; 9 nucleotides agree with TRBD1. The germline CDR1 and CDR2 sequences are SGHAT and FQDESV (reference sequence). The CDR3 sequence is 15 residues long. V dropped 3 bases and J dropped 6; count of bases not matched to a gene: 6.

This clonotype has at least ten counts. The chain joins TRBV6-5 to TRBJ2-7; no definite D call. CDR3 length: 14 residues. Germline assignment: CDR1 MNHEY and CDR2 SVGAGI. Trimming took 2 bases from V and 3 from J, leaving 11 bases between them. The CDR3 loop reads CASSYRGLNYEQYF. The CDR3, as DNA: TGTGCCAGCAGTTACCGTGGCCTGAACTACGAGCAGTACTTC.

This clonotype was detected once. The CDR3 DNA is TGTGCCACCAGGACCGGGACAGGGGACACTGAAGCTTTCTTT. Protein: CATRTGTGDTEAFF. The V gene is TRBV15, the J gene TRBJ1-1; 10 bases align to TRBD1. CDR1 is LNHNV and CDR2 is YYDKDF in the germline V gene (reference sequence). With V trimmed by 6 bases and J by 3 bases, 4 bases remained unmatched. The CDR3 spans 14 residues.

Here the CDR3 reads CASSASGQAGNTIYF. CDR3 coding DNA: TGTGCCAGCAGCGCCTCGGGACAGGCCGGAAACACCATATATTTT. V usage is TRBV9 and J usage is TRBJ1-3; TRBD1 agrees at 8 bases. Per germline, CDR1 SGDLS and CDR2 YYNGEE. Trimming at V came to 3 bases and at J to 4 bases, leaving 6 bases not matched to a gene. The CDR3 is 15 amino acids.

This clonotype showed up many times. The chain links TRBV9 to TRBJ2-1; 9 bases fit TRBD2. Trimming removed 4 bases from V and 4 bases from J; junction bases left unmatched: 9. Germline V gives CDR1 SGDLS, CDR2 YYNGEE. The CDR3 has 16 amino acids. CDR3 residues: CASSPYPSGGYNEQFF. The CDR3 nucleotides read TGTGCCAGCAGCCCATACCCAAGCGGGGGGTACAATGAGCAGTTCTTC.

There are a few counts of this clonotype. The genes are TRBV4-1 and TRBJ2-3; 11 bases are a match to TRBD2. Germline V CDR1 and CDR2: MGHRA, YSYEKL. V lost 4 bases, J lost 1 base, and 4 bases stayed unmatched. CDR3 size: 16 residues. In DNA form, the CDR3 reads TGCGCCAGCAGCCGGCTGACTAGCGGGGGCACAGATACGCAGTATTTT. It specifies CASSRLTSGGTDTQYF.

Concerning this clonotype: A much larger clone is a single base away; this may be a read error. The V call is TRBV30, the J call TRBJ2-2; 7 nucleotides line up with TRBD1. The length of the CDR3 is 13 residues. CDR1 and CDR2 from the germline V gene are GTSNPN and SVGIG (reference sequence). As DNA, the CDR3 is TGTGCCTGGAATACCCAGGGGGACGGGGATCTGTTTTTT. Its translation is CAWNTQGDGDLFF.

This clonotype showed up many times. The chain combines TRBV20-1 with TRBJ1-2; D is unclear. From germline, CDR1 is DFQATT and CDR2 SNEGSKA (reference sequence). The CDR3 covers 12 residues. V lost 6 bases and J 2 bases, leaving 10 bases between the germline ends. CDR3 region: CSATKLNYGYTF. The CDR3 DNA is TGCAGTGCCACAAAATTGAACTATGGCTACACCTTC.

The rearrangement joins TRBV6-1 to TRBJ2-1; 7 nucleotides align to TRBD2. CDR3 length: 17 amino acids. Germline V lookup: CDR1 MNHNS, CDR2 SASEGT. With 7 bases clipped from V and 5 bases from J, the junction kept 17 bases outside the gene matches. The DNA of the CDR3 is TGTGCCAGCATAGATCGGGGCAAGATAGCGGGTGACAATGAGCAGTTCTTC. This encodes CASIDRGKIAGDNEQFF.

This clonotype was detected many times. J is TRBJ2-1 and V is TRBV11-3; 7 bases fit TRBD2. Germline values: CDR1 SGHNT, CDR2 YENEEA. This CDR3 is 13 amino acids long. With V trimmed by 3 bases and J by 6 bases, 2 bases remained unmatched. The DNA of the CDR3 is TGTGCCAGCAGCTTGTCGGGGGGCAATGAGCAGTTCTTC. Protein: CASSLSGGNEQFF.

This clonotype was counted ten times or more. V usage is TRBV2 and J usage is TRBJ2-7; D not certain. Trimming shortened V by 8 bases and J by 1 base, and 9 bases separated the two germline ends. The CDR3 loop spans 12 amino acids. Germline CDR1 is SNHLY and CDR2 is FYNNEI. DNA of the CDR3: TGTGCCAGCGCCACAGTTTCCTACGAGCAGTACTTC. Its translation: CASATVSYEQYF.

This clonotype was counted between two and nine times. V and J are TRBV5-1 and TRBJ2-3; D gene unclear. Per germline, CDR1 SGHRS and CDR2 YFSETQ. CDR3 size: 12 residues. The V end lost 3 bases, the J end lost 5 bases, and 7 bases lay between the germline ends. The chain's CDR3 is CASSSLEDTQYF. In DNA form, the CDR3 reads TGCGCCAGCAGCTCATTGGAAGATACGCAGTATTTT.